The next 14 T cell receptor beta chains were all read from a single sample in a study of shared clonotypes between healthy human individuals. CD45RO-negative, CCR7-selected cells formed the naive CD8 fraction, which excluded terminally differentiated effector memory CD45RA+ cells. Libraries were prepared by immunoSEQ multiplex PCR; TCRdb keeps only in-frame clonotypes and omits some of them. The repertoire consists of some 1,900,000 clones, with about 95% occurring once and the leading ten covering under 1.5%. Sequencing was carried out using naive CD8+ T cells sorted from blood. The receptor set was obtained from a man aged 18 to 30 in good health.

This rearrangement joins TRBV5-8 to TRBJ1-2; TRBD1 agrees at 7 bases. The V and J ends lost 7 bases and 2 bases, in that order; junction bases with no gene match: 11. The germline V gene encodes CDR1 SGHTS and CDR2 YDEGEE. CDR3 length: 15 residues. The CDR3 sequence is CASADLGQANYGYTF. CDR3 sequence (DNA): TGTGCCAGCGCGGATTTAGGACAGGCGAACTATGGCTACACCTTC.

The chain's CDR3 is CASSLAYRLNTEAFF. The CDR3 DNA is TGTGCCAGCAGCTTGGCCTATAGGCTTAACACTGAAGCTTTCTTT. The rearrangement uses TRBV5-6 and TRBJ1-1; D ambiguous. V shed 0 bases and J shed 2 bases, with 11 bases lying between them. This CDR3 is built from 15 residues. In germline, CDR1 is SGHDT, CDR2 YYEEEE.

The genes are TRBV6-5 and TRBJ2-7; weak D call: TRBD1 (5 bases). Germline lookup yields CDR1 MNHEY and CDR2 SVGAGI. The ends were cut back, 7 bases at V and 6 bases at J, with 16 bases in the middle. The CDR3 consists of 13 residues. CDR3: CASTGVGAPEQYF. In nucleotides, the CDR3 is TGTGCCAGCACTGGGGTTGGGGCTCCCGAGCAGTACTTC.

The rearrangement uses TRBV27 and TRBJ2-7, with D possibly being TRBD2 (5 bases). CDR1 MNHEY and CDR2 SMNVEV come from the germline V gene (reference sequence). The V end lost 7 bases, the J end lost 0 bases, and 13 bases lay between the germline ends. The CDR3 spans 14 residues. The CDR3 region is CASNSGGSSYEQYF. The CDR3 coding sequence is TGTGCCAGCAACTCGGGTGGGAGCTCCTACGAGCAGTACTTC.

The J gene is TRBJ2-6, the V gene TRBV7-3; D gene uncertain. The germline V gene has CDR1 SGHTA and CDR2 FQGTGA. Trimming removed 4 bases from V and 3 bases from J, with 13 bases in between. This CDR3 region has 16 residues. CDR3 protein: CASSSAPVSGANVLTF. The CDR3 nucleotides read TGTGCCAGCAGCTCCGCCCCGGTCAGTGGGGCCAACGTCCTGACTTTC.

This clone was detected only a few times. This chain links TRBV7-6 with TRBJ2-1; no definite D call. V dropped 1 base and J dropped 1 base, with 8 bases sitting between them. CDR1 SGHVS and CDR2 FNYEAQ come from the germline V gene. The CDR3 covers 15 residues. CDR3 DNA sequence: TGTGCCAGCAGCTTAGAGGCTACTTCCTACAATGAGCAGTTCTTC. This gives the protein CASSLEATSYNEQFF. The full variable domain, completed using reference TRBV7-6 and TRBJ2-1, is GAGVSQSPRYKVTKRGQDVALRCDPISGHVSLYWYRQALGQGPEFLTYFNYEAQQDKSGLPNDRFSAERPEGSISTLTIQRTEQRDSAMYRCASSLEATSYNEQFFGPGTRLTVL.

The chain combines TRBV4-3 with TRBJ2-3; D not certain. CDR1 and CDR2 from the germline V gene are LGHNA and YSLEER. V was clipped by 1 base and J by 0 bases, with 14 bases between them. The CDR3 consists of 17 residues. The CDR3 region has the DNA TGCGCCAGCAGCCAAGGCCTAGGGCAGCGAAGCACAGATACGCAGTATTTT. It yields the protein CASSQGLGQRSTDTQYF.

J is TRBJ2-7 and V is TRBV10-3; TRBD1 matches at 7 bases. CDR1 is ENHRY and CDR2 is SYGVKD in the germline V gene. The V segment lost 1 base and the J segment 1 base; nucleotides outside the gene matches: 1. CDR3 length equals 14 residues. The CDR3 region is CAISELDRSYEQYF. In DNA, the CDR3 is TGTGCCATCAGTGAGTTGGACAGGTCCTACGAGCAGTACTTC.

V and J are TRBV7-6 and TRBJ2-7, with D possibly matching TRBD1 (5 bases). Germline V CDR1 and CDR2: SGHVS, FNYEAQ. V lost 5 bases and J lost 3, with 8 bases in between. The CDR3 has 12 residues. The CDR3 here is CASSPTVYEQYF. The DNA of the CDR3 is TGTGCCAGCAGCCCGACAGTCTACGAGCAGTACTTC.

V usage is TRBV10-3 and J usage is TRBJ2-5; TRBD1 is a possible D gene (6 bases). V dropped 10 bases and J dropped 3 bases, with 15 bases sitting between them. The CDR3 sequence is 13 residues long. The germline gives CDR1 ENHRY, CDR2 SYGVKD. The CDR3 nucleotides read TGTGCCACCCTTCCCCCAGGGGAAGAGACCCAGTACTTC. Protein: CATLPPGEETQYF.

This rearrangement joins TRBV27 to TRBJ2-1; D gene unclear. The ends were cut back, 3 bases at V and 7 bases at J, with 16 bases in the middle. Per germline, CDR1 MNHEY and CDR2 SMNVEV (reference sequence). The CDR3 length is 15 residues. The CDR3 DNA sequence: TGTGCCAGCAGTTTCCGCCCATCCTACGGGAATGAGCAGTTCTTC. Its protein is CASSFRPSYGNEQFF.

The V call is TRBV5-1, the J call TRBJ2-5, with 8 bases aligning to TRBD1. Germline V gene lookup returns CDR1 SGHRS and CDR2 YFSETQ. The trim removed 0 bases at V and 5 bases at J, leaving 6 bases unmatched. This CDR3 region has 15 residues. The CDR3: CASSLEGRGRETQYF. The CDR3, as DNA: TGCGCCAGCAGCTTGGAAGGCAGGGGGCGGGAGACCCAGTACTTC. Combining the CDR3 with reference TRBV5-1 and TRBJ2-5 gives the whole variable domain KAGVTQTPRYLIKTRGQQVTLSCSPISGHRSVSWYQQTPGQGLQFLFEYFSETQRNKGNFPGRFSGRQFSNSRSEMNVSTLELGDSALYLCASSLEGRGRETQYFGPGTRLLVL.

The chain links TRBV7-9 to TRBJ2-7, with 10 bases aligning to TRBD2. CDR1 and CDR2 (germline): SEHNR, FQNEAQ (reference sequence). This CDR3 is built from 16 residues. Trimming removed 5 bases from V and 0 bases from J; junction bases left unmatched: 7. DNA for the CDR3: TGTGCCAGCAGCCTCAGTAGCGGGGGGTACTCCTACGAGCAGTACTTC. It codes for CASSLSSGGYSYEQYF.

As for this clone: The sample holds other DNA sequences that translate to the same CDR3. The chain employs TRBV7-6 and TRBJ2-7, with 8 positions matching TRBD1. With 1 base clipped from V and 7 bases from J, the junction kept 6 bases outside the gene matches. CDR1 SGHVS and CDR2 FNYEAQ come from the germline V gene. The CDR3 consists of 14 residues. The CDR3 spells CASSLVQGAREQYF. CDR3 DNA sequence: TGTGCCAGCAGCTTAGTTCAGGGGGCGAGGGAGCAGTACTTC.